Following are 13 T cell receptor beta chains from one sample sequenced in a study of blood T cells in healthy people across ages. The second PCR ran about 6 to 11 cycles with a sample-barcoded 5' primer and J-beta primers. TCRdb reprocessed the 5' RACE reads with MiXCR, giving one entry per CDR3 protein. Seen here are some 860,000 distinct CDR3 sequences, approximately 53% observed once, and the top ten hold roughly 25%. Specimen: blood. All receptors come from a man between 40 and 49 years old in good health.

The chain combines TRBV28 with TRBJ1-5; D is perhaps TRBD1 (6 bases). Germline CDR1 MDHEN, CDR2 SYDVKM. The CDR3 covers 18 residues. Trimming cost V 5 bases and J 0 bases, with 20 bases left between them. The CDR3 coding sequence is TGTGCCAGCAGTCCACTGGGCGAAGGGGGGAATAGCAATCAGCCCCAGCATTTT. Protein product: CASSPLGEGGNSNQPQHF.

The chain couples TRBV11-2 to TRBJ1-2; 10 bases are shared with TRBD1. V trimming: 2 bases; J trimming: 6 bases; junction bases outside the gene matches: 9. This CDR3 region has 16 residues. CDR1 and CDR2 (germline): SGHAT, FQNNGV. The CDR3 nucleotides read TGTGCCAGCAGCTTAAGACAGGGGGCTAGCCGTGATGGCTACACCTTC. Residues: CASSLRQGASRDGYTF.

V usage is TRBV7-2 and J usage is TRBJ2-4; 14 nucleotides align to TRBD2. The last part of the DNA fits TRBJ2-7 better; the J call may be wrong. This CDR3 spans 17 amino acids. Germline values: CDR1 SGHTA, CDR2 FQGNSA. CDR3 loop: CASSLVGTSGSQYEQYF. The DNA of the CDR3 is TGTGCCAGCAGCTTAGTGGGGACTAGCGGGAGTCAGTACGAGCAGTACTTC.

V gene TRBV6-5 combines with J gene TRBJ2-3; unclear D gene. V was pared by 9 bases and J by 2 bases, with 15 bases between. Germline CDR1 is MNHEY and CDR2 is SVGAGI. The CDR3 is 14 residues long. This chain's CDR3 is CASRVALPTDTQYF. DNA for the CDR3: TGTGCCAGTCGAGTGGCGCTTCCCACAGATACGCAGTATTTT.

The V gene is TRBV5-5, the J gene TRBJ1-6, with D unclear. Trimming removed 4 bases from V and 5 bases from J, with 10 bases in between. Germline CDR1 reads SGHKS; CDR2 reads YYEKEE (reference sequence). This CDR3 comprises 14 residues. The CDR3 nucleotides read TGTGCCAGCAGCACCCGGACGGATAATTCACCCCTCCACTTT. It translates to CASSTRTDNSPLHF.

This clonotype was seen only once. This sequence joins TRBV25-1 and TRBJ1-2, with 7 bases identical to TRBD1. The J segment lost 4 bases and the V segment lost 3 bases, leaving 8 bases of the junction unmatched. The germline V gene encodes CDR1 MGHDK and CDR2 SYGVNS. This CDR3 contains 15 residues. CDR3 DNA: TGTGCCAGCAGTGACGAGGACAGGTTGATCTATGGCTACACCTTC. It yields the protein CASSDEDRLIYGYTF.

The chain couples TRBV14 to TRBJ1-6, with unresolved D. V lost 0 bases to trimming and J lost 7 bases, with 4 bases between them. CDR3 length equals 13 residues. From germline, CDR1 is SGHDN and CDR2 FVKESK. CDR3 residues: CASSQEINSPLHF. CDR3 coding DNA: TGTGCCAGCAGCCAAGAAATAAATTCACCCCTCCACTTT.

This chain connects TRBV2 to TRBJ1-4; 7 bases match TRBD1. This CDR3 comprises 14 residues. Germline V CDR1 and CDR2: SNHLY, FYNNEI. Trimming at V came to 10 bases and at J to 7 bases, leaving 12 bases not matched to a gene. CDR3 sequence reads: CATEEDREGEKLFF. CDR3 DNA sequence: TGTGCCACCGAAGAAGACAGGGAGGGTGAAAAACTGTTTTTT.

This clonotype has just one count. V is TRBV5-1 and J is TRBJ2-5; the match to TRBD1 covers 7 bases. V shed 1 base and J 4 bases; nucleotides not matched to a gene: 13. This CDR3 has 17 amino acids. Germline CDR1 SGHRS, CDR2 YFSETQ. DNA of the CDR3: TGCGCCAGCAGCTTGCAAAGGGGGCGCGGTTACGGAGAGACCCAGTACTTC. Translated: CASSLQRGRGYGETQYF.

This chain joins TRBV6-5 and TRBJ2-5, with 8 bases aligning to TRBD1. TRBJ2-7 explains the end of the DNA better; the J call may be wrong. The CDR3 spans 15 residues. Germline assignment: CDR1 MNHEY and CDR2 SVGAGI. CDR3 residues: CASSQDRVGTHEQYF. The CDR3 nucleotides are TGTGCCAGCAGCCAGGACAGGGTTGGTACCCACGAGCAGTACTTC.

The chain couples TRBV29-1 to TRBJ1-2; 8 bases map to TRBD1. The V gene end was trimmed by 3 bases and the J gene end by 4 bases; junction bases not matched to a gene: 13. From germline, CDR1 is SQVTM and CDR2 ANQGSEA. The CDR3 length is 16 residues. Here the CDR3 DNA reads TGCAGCGTTGAGGGTCGGACAGGGAACTGGGGCTATGGCTACACCTTC. Translated, it gives CSVEGRTGNWGYGYTF.

Concerning this clonotype: This clone may be a read error of a much larger clone one base away. This chain uses TRBV6-4 with TRBJ2-7; 7 bases line up with TRBD2. Per the germline V gene, CDR1 is MRHNA and CDR2 is SNTAGT. This CDR3 spans 15 amino acids. The ends lost 0 bases at V and 7 bases at J; junction bases unmatched: 9. CDR3: CASSDSRGGGDEQYF. CDR3 nucleotide sequence: TGTGCCAGCAGTGACTCGAGGGGTGGGGGGGATGAGCAGTACTTC.

This clonotype was observed at least ten times. V is TRBV7-2 and J is TRBJ2-5, with D perhaps TRBD1 or TRBD2 (7 bases each). The V and J ends lost 5 bases and 11 bases respectively, with 27 bases between them. The CDR3 has 16 residues. The germline gives CDR1 SGHTA, CDR2 FQGNSA. The CDR3: CASSASGGVLGNEQYF. The DNA of the CDR3 is TGTGCCAGCAGCGCTTCAGGGGGGGTGTTGGGCAATGAGCAGTACTTC. The whole variable domain, filled in from reference TRBV7-2 and TRBJ2-5, reads GAGVSQSPSNKVTEKGKDVELRCDPISGHTALYWYRQSLGQGLEFLIYFQGNSAPDKSGLPSDRFSAERTGGSVSTLTIQRTQQEDSAVYLCASSASGGVLGNEQYFGPGTRLLVL.